The 26 T cell receptor beta chains listed next were all sequenced from one sample in a study of blood T cell repertoires in COVID-19 (dated by TCRdb to the early 2020s). Receptor libraries were prepared by the immunoSEQ multiplex PCR assay. TCRdb stores this immuneACCESS table with in-frame sequences only. Part of the clones is absent; in the studies checked, under half of the shortfall reflects unresolved V genes, and no reason is known for the rest. The sample includes about 78,000 clones, with 90% observed a single time. Approximately 0.98% of the sample comes from the top ten. The sequencing sample was made of peripheral blood. Source of these receptors: a woman in her fifties or sixties in a cohort sampled during active COVID-19.

The chain is built from TRBV25-1 and TRBJ2-5, with a possible D match to TRBD1 (6 bases). Deletions cut 5 bases from V and 5 bases from J, with 18 bases between. Germline assignment: CDR1 MGHDK and CDR2 SYGVNS. This CDR3 contains 15 residues. The CDR3 is CASSRTNRVGETQYF. The CDR3 nucleotides read TGTGCCAGCAGTCGCACTAACAGGGTTGGGGAGACCCAGTACTTC.

The rearrangement uses TRBV6-5 and TRBJ1-4; 8 bases fit TRBD1. CDR1 is MNHEY, CDR2 SVGAGI, per germline. The CDR3 is made up of 15 amino acids. Trimming cost V 6 bases and J 5 bases; bases outside gene matches: 8. Written as DNA, the CDR3 is TGTGCCAGCAGATCCTCGGGACAGGAAAATGAAAAACTGTTTTTT. Its protein product is CASRSSGQENEKLFF.

V gene TRBV5-1 combines with J gene TRBJ1-1; 7 bases agree with TRBD1. V lost 2 bases, J lost 5 bases, and 9 bases stayed unmatched. There are 15 residues in the CDR3. CDR1 and CDR2 from the germline V gene are SGHRS and YFSETQ. The CDR3 region has the DNA TGCGCCAGCAGCTTTTCCAGACAGGGTGAAACTGAAGCTTTCTTT. Its translation: CASSFSRQGETEAFF. The variable domain in full, completed from reference TRBV5-1 and TRBJ1-1, reads KAGVTQTPRYLIKTRGQQVTLSCSPISGHRSVSWYQQTPGQGLQFLFEYFSETQRNKGNFPGRFSGRQFSNSRSEMNVSTLELGDSALYLCASSFSRQGETEAFFGQGTRLTVV.

V usage is TRBV5-6 and J usage is TRBJ2-2; D uncertain. Germline loops: CDR1 SGHDT, CDR2 YYEEEE. The CDR3 runs 16 residues. Trimming cost V 2 bases and J 2 bases, with 13 bases left between them. DNA for the CDR3: TGTGCCAGCAGCTTCGATCCCGAGGCTAACACCGGGGAGCTGTTTTTT. Translating gives CASSFDPEANTGELFF.

This chain links TRBV10-3 with TRBJ1-2; 9 bases fit TRBD1. Per germline, CDR1 ENHRY and CDR2 SYGVKD. Losses at the gene ends were 7 bases for V and 2 bases for J; bases not matched to a gene: 5. The CDR3 has 14 amino acids. For the CDR3, the DNA is TGTGCCATCACCGGGACAGGGTGGAACTATGGCTACACCTTC. Translation gives CAITGTGWNYGYTF.

This chain uses TRBV7-9 with TRBJ2-5; TRBD1 aligns across 7 bases. The CDR3 sequence is 14 residues long. Germline CDR1 SEHNR, CDR2 FQNEAQ (reference sequence). V lost 7 bases, J lost 5 bases, and 10 bases stayed unmatched. DNA for the CDR3: TGTGCCAGCACCTCTAGGACAGGACCGGAGACCCAGTACTTC. Amino acid sequence: CASTSRTGPETQYF. Using reference TRBV7-9 and TRBJ2-5 for the parts outside the CDR3, the full variable domain is DTGVSQNPRHKITKRGQNVTFRCDPISEHNRLYWYRQTLGQGPEFLTYFQNEAQLEKSRLLSDRFSAERPKGSFSTLEIQRTEQGDSAMYLCASTSRTGPETQYFGPGTRLLVL.

This chain joins TRBV28 and TRBJ2-7; tentative D call: TRBD2 (5 bases). This CDR3 is built from 14 residues. Per germline, CDR1 MDHEN and CDR2 SYDVKM. V lost 2 bases and J lost 6, with 14 bases in between. CDR3 in DNA: TGTGCCAGCAGTTTAGACGGGGTGGGGAGCGAGCAGTACTTC. Translated: CASSLDGVGSEQYF.

Turning to this clone: The sample carries other DNA sequences with the same CDR3. The chain has TRBV12-3 or TRBV12-4 and TRBJ1-2; D not resolved. The V end was cut by 5 bases, the J end by 3 bases, with 7 bases between. The CDR3 is 12 residues long. CDR3 coding DNA: TGTGCCAGCAGTGCCGGGGACTATGGCTACACCTTC. Its protein product is CASSAGDYGYTF.

This clone was counted only a few times. The chain recombines TRBV9 with TRBJ1-5; no clear D. The CDR3 runs to 13 residues. CDR1 SGDLS and CDR2 YYNGEE come from the germline V gene. Trimming left V 0 bases short and J 7 bases short, with 8 bases between. The CDR3 reads CASSVAPGQPQHF. CDR3 nucleotides: TGTGCCAGCAGCGTAGCACCGGGGCAGCCCCAGCATTTT.

V and J are TRBV2 and TRBJ2-1; 7 bases are a match to TRBD2. This CDR3 is built from 12 residues. V lost 6 bases, J lost 7 bases, and 3 bases stayed unmatched. Germline V gene sequence: CDR1 SNHLY, CDR2 FYNNEI. CDR3 bases: TGTGCCAGCAGCGGGACTAATAATGAGCAGTTCTTC. Translation: CASSGTNNEQFF.

The chain links TRBV19 to TRBJ2-1, with TRBD2 matching 14 bases. V trimming: 5 bases; J trimming: 4 bases; junction bases outside the gene matches: 10. The CDR3 has 18 residues. In germline, CDR1 is LNHDA, CDR2 SQIVND (reference sequence). The CDR3 DNA is TGTGCCAGTAGTTCCTCACGGACTAGCGGGAGGTTTTACAATGAGCAGTTCTTC. Translated: CASSSSRTSGRFYNEQFF.

The V call is TRBV12-3 or TRBV12-4, the J call TRBJ1-2; the D gene is possibly TRBD1 (6 bases). With 5 bases removed from V and 5 bases from J, the gap between germline ends came to 12 bases. This CDR3 comprises 13 residues. CDR3 DNA: TGTGCCAGCAGTCCACGGACAGTGTATGGCTACACCTTC. Protein: CASSPRTVYGYTF.

The J gene is TRBJ1-4, the V gene TRBV11-2, with 8 bases that match TRBD1. Germline assignment: CDR1 SGHAT and CDR2 FQNNGV. The CDR3 has 12 amino acids. With 1 base clipped from V and 11 bases from J, the junction kept 0 bases outside the gene matches. The CDR3, as DNA: TGTGCCAGCAGCTTAGGACAGGGGAAACTGTTTTTT. Residues: CASSLGQGKLFF.

This chain connects TRBV9 to TRBJ2-7, with a tentative D call TRBD2 (5 bases). Trimming took off 0 bases at V and 3 bases at J, with 16 bases between the two ends. Germline V lookup: CDR1 SGDLS, CDR2 YYNGEE. The CDR3 has 16 amino acids. CDR3 sequence: CASSVAGRGSLYEQYF. The CDR3 DNA follows: TGTGCCAGCAGCGTAGCTGGACGGGGTTCTCTCTACGAGCAGTACTTC.

Here the CDR3 DNA reads TGTGCCAGCACCCTTCCGGGACAGGCCTACGAGCAGTACTTC. It specifies CASTLPGQAYEQYF. J is TRBJ2-7 and V is TRBV28; 8 bases are shared with TRBD1. V lost 7 bases, J lost 2 bases, and 7 bases stayed unmatched. This CDR3 region has 14 residues. Germline assignment: CDR1 MDHEN and CDR2 SYDVKM.

This rearrangement joins TRBV28 to TRBJ2-7; the match to TRBD1 covers 10 bases. Trimming took 7 bases from V and 6 from J; bases not matched to a gene: 12. This CDR3 has 15 amino acids. In germline, CDR1 is MDHEN, CDR2 SYDVKM. CDR3 residues: CASNQSGTGVFEQYF. The CDR3 coding sequence is TGTGCCAGCAATCAATCCGGGACAGGGGTTTTCGAGCAGTACTTC.

The rearrangement links TRBV11-2 to TRBJ1-4, with D possibly being TRBD1 (6 bases). CDR1 SGHAT and CDR2 FQNNGV come from the germline V gene. The CDR3 contains 15 residues. V lost 6 bases and J lost 2, with 13 bases in between. This chain's CDR3 is CASSPQGHTNEKLFF. CDR3 nucleotide sequence: TGTGCCAGCAGTCCACAGGGTCATACTAATGAAAAACTGTTTTTT.

The chain joins TRBV5-8 to TRBJ2-3; TRBD2 might be the D (6 bases). CDR1 and CDR2 from the germline V gene are SGHTS and YDEGEE. The CDR3 totals 15 residues. Deletions cut 2 bases from V and 1 base from J, with 11 bases between. The CDR3 sequence is CASSFRDSRTDTQYF. Here the CDR3 DNA reads TGTGCCAGCAGCTTCCGGGACTCACGCACAGATACGCAGTATTTT. The full variable domain, rest sourced from reference TRBV5-8 and TRBJ2-3, is EAGVTQSPTHLIKTRGQQATLRCSPISGHTSVYWYQQALGLGLQFLLWYDEGEERNRGNFPPRFSGRQFPNYSSELNVNALELEDSALYLCASSFRDSRTDTQYFGPGTRLTVL.

The chain carries TRBV19 and TRBJ2-7; D possibly corresponds to TRBD2 (6 bases). This CDR3 contains 14 residues. V was cut by 4 bases and J by 5 bases, with 15 bases left in between. Germline V lookup: CDR1 LNHDA, CDR2 SQIVND (reference sequence). CDR3 DNA: TGTGCCAGTAGTAGGGGAGGTGCACCCGACGAGCAGTACTTC. Protein sequence: CASSRGGAPDEQYF.

This sequence joins TRBV14 and TRBJ2-7, with 11 bases matching TRBD1. The CDR3 is 15 residues long. The V gene's germline CDR1 is SGHDN and CDR2 FVKESK. V gave up 4 bases and J gave up 4 bases; unmatched junction bases: 6. CDR3 region: CASSRAGTGGYEQYF. The CDR3 DNA reads as TGTGCCAGCAGCCGAGCCGGGACAGGGGGATACGAGCAGTACTTC.

J is TRBJ1-1 and V is TRBV29-1, with 7 bases fitting TRBD1. This CDR3 has 20 amino acids. Germline trimming cut 5 bases from V and 0 bases from J; bases unmatched to any gene: 24. The V gene's germline CDR1 is SQVTM and CDR2 ANQGSEA. The DNA for the CDR3 is TGCAGCGTTATATATACGGCCTCCGGGACAGCCAACCCCATGAACACTGAAGCTTTCTTT. This translates into CSVIYTASGTANPMNTEAFF.

The chain carries TRBV5-5 and TRBJ1-2; D gene unclear. The CDR3 sequence is 11 residues long. V was pared by 5 bases and J by 7 bases, with 9 bases between. Germline V gene lookup returns CDR1 SGHKS and CDR2 YYEKEE (reference sequence). This CDR3 reads CASRSAGGYTF. The CDR3 bases are TGTGCCAGCAGGTCGGCAGGTGGCTACACCTTC.

The rearrangement links TRBV2 to TRBJ2-1; D remains ambiguous. V was cut by 5 bases and J by 6 bases, with 5 bases left in between. CDR3 length: 11 amino acids. Germline V gene sequence: CDR1 SNHLY, CDR2 FYNNEI. The CDR3 protein is CASSTLNEQFF. For the CDR3, the DNA is TGTGCCAGCAGTACTCTCAATGAGCAGTTCTTC.

The rearrangement links TRBV3-1 (or the pseudogene TRBV3-2) to TRBJ2-5; 14 bases match TRBD2. The CDR3 sequence is 16 residues long. CDR1 is LGHDT, CDR2 YNNKEL, per germline (reference sequence). Trimming cost V 4 bases and J 3 bases; bases outside gene matches: 4. The CDR3 reads CASSRGLAGAEETQYF. The CDR3 DNA is TGTGCCAGCAGCCGGGGACTAGCGGGAGCAGAAGAGACCCAGTACTTC.

The rearrangement joins TRBV2 to TRBJ1-5; D remains ambiguous. Germline V gene sequence: CDR1 SNHLY, CDR2 FYNNEI. Deletions cut 2 bases from V and 0 bases from J, with 5 bases between. This CDR3 contains 14 residues. The CDR3 DNA reads TGTGCCAGCAGTGAAAATTATAGCAATCAGCCCCAGCATTTT. Translation gives CASSENYSNQPQHF.

The chain has TRBV10-3 and TRBJ2-2; 14 bases map to TRBD2. The CDR3 contains 17 residues. Germline trimming cut 7 bases from V and 4 bases from J; bases unmatched to any gene: 8. The germline V gene encodes CDR1 ENHRY and CDR2 SYGVKD. CDR3 sequence (DNA): TGTGCCATCAACTCGGGACTAGCGGGAGTCGGCACCGGGGAGCTGTTTTTT. It encodes CAINSGLAGVGTGELFF.